This is a list of T cell receptor beta chains from one sample in a study of blood T cell repertoires in COVID-19. The data were produced by immunoSEQ multiplex PCR, yet TCRdb's version contains in-frame clones alone and is incomplete. Of 250,000 or so clones listed, roughly 84% are singletons. Specimen: peripheral blood. Every receptor here comes from a woman in her thirties or forties who had recovered from COVID-19. CDR3s leave out the opening cysteine and the closing phenylalanine or tryptophan.

V gene	CDR3 length	J gene	CDR3 protein
TRBV5-1	16	TRBJ2-1	ASSLRPSGQGAGNEQF
TRBV10-3	12	TRBJ2-2	AISDGQGDGELF
TRBV3-1/TRBV3-2	15	TRBJ1-3	ASSQVHGGNSGNTIY
TRBV3-1/TRBV3-2	12	TRBJ1-3	ASSQGGLRNTIY
TRBV2	13	TRBJ1-2	ASSGTYRVNYGYT
TRBV30	11	TRBJ2-5	AWRSGGSETQY
TRBV28	13	TRBJ1-4	ASSLSGAGDEKLF
TRBV2	12	TRBJ2-1	ASAGTGGRGEQF
TRBV28	13	TRBJ1-4	ASSTTGEENEKLF
TRBV28	11	TRBJ1-2	ATRRQLPNGYT
TRBV5-1	12	TRBJ2-2	ASSLVTETGELF
TRBV10-3	14	TRBJ2-1	AISGGTGSSYNEQF
TRBV5-1	15	TRBJ1-1	ASSPTGTGLGDTEAF
TRBV12-3/TRBV12-4	11	TRBJ1-1	ASSFSGAAEAF
TRBV7-9	13	TRBJ2-7	ASSPPLGGNYEQY
TRBV5-5	12	TRBJ1-3	ASSPRGVGNTIY
TRBV4-2	13	TRBJ1-6	ASSQDPGSNSPLH
TRBV20-1	9	TRBJ2-1	SARVRNEQF
TRBV14	14	TRBJ1-1	ASSQSRVPLNTEAF
TRBV28	14	TRBJ2-1	ASSFTGTSGYNEQF
TRBV7-6	13	TRBJ2-5	ASSPITGSQETQY
TRBV9	12	TRBJ2-5	ASSVDFRQKTQY
TRBV5-4	13	TRBJ1-2	ASSLYGTPPSGYT
TRBV2	13	TRBJ1-5	ASTGLSGGGQPQH
TRBV15	14	TRBJ2-5	ATSRDLTSGGSTQY
TRBV6-5	13	TRBJ2-1	ASSYRAGNDNEQF
TRBV18	11	TRBJ2-3	ASSLPGGDTQY
TRBV19	11	TRBJ1-5	ASSYRAGQPQH
TRBV19	12	TRBJ2-1	ASNTGRGGNEQF
TRBV3-1/TRBV3-2	10	TRBJ2-3	ASSHSGDTQY
TRBV10-3	13	TRBJ2-5	AISESLGHQETQY
TRBV4-2	13	TRBJ2-3	ASSQALASTDTQY
TRBV5-5	12	TRBJ1-6	ASSLVAGNSPLH
TRBV6-5	13	TRBJ2-3	ASSYRRVLTDTQY
TRBV6-4	12	TRBJ2-4	ASSEGLESNIQY
TRBV10-2	13	TRBJ2-5	ASSGGWDSRGTQY
TRBV24-1	14	TRBJ2-3	ATSDSGTGRTDTQY
TRBV19	10	TRBJ1-4	ASSIDREKLF
TRBV12-3/TRBV12-4	11	TRBJ1-4	ASSRQGLGKLF
TRBV6-2/TRBV6-3	13	TRBJ2-1	ASSHRGQIYNEQF
TRBV27	10	TRBJ2-3	ASAGGARGQY
TRBV28	13	TRBJ2-1	ASSRGLAGGNEQF
TRBV6-5	11	TRBJ1-1	ASIITGGTEAF
TRBV28	14	TRBJ2-1	ASSFGDRGPYNEQF
TRBV4-1	12	TRBJ1-2	ASSQLNPGQGYT
TRBV5-5	15	TRBJ2-7	ASSRGLILGDSYEQY
TRBV28	11	TRBJ2-7	ASRAGFLYEQY
TRBV7-9	12	TRBJ1-5	ASSPGTGGQPQH
TRBV3-1/TRBV3-2	16	TRBJ1-4	ASSQDLGPTTGNEKLF
TRBV28	12	TRBJ1-5	ASSLTGGHQPQH
TRBV6-5	13	TRBJ2-2	ASRERGGNTGELF